These 30 T cell receptor beta chains originate from one sample sequenced in a study of T cell responses to AZD1222 COVID-19 vaccine. Profiled with immunoSEQ multiplex PCR; TCRdb holds only in-frame clones, not every one. The table records about 120,000 clones, 80% to 90% of them present only once. Material: peripheral blood, obtained on day 0 of AZD1222 vaccination. The receptors derive from an adult in good health.

The genes are TRBV30 and TRBJ1-2; D unresolved. The V end lost 2 bases, the J end lost 4 bases, and 14 bases lay between the germline ends. Germline V lookup: CDR1 GTSNPN, CDR2 SVGIG (reference sequence). This CDR3 has 14 residues. The CDR3 DNA follows: TGTGCCTGGAGTCCCCCCCCCTTCATCTATGGCTACACCTTC. Protein: CAWSPPPFIYGYTF.

The genes are TRBV20-1 and TRBJ1-1; 8 bases fit TRBD1. CDR3 length: 11 residues. Germline V gene lookup returns CDR1 DFQATT and CDR2 SNEGSKA (reference sequence). The DNA of the CDR3 is TGCAGCGCCAGGGGGCCCACTGAAGCTTTCTTT. Translating gives CSARGPTEAFF.

The genes are TRBV6-5 and TRBJ2-1, with D hard to call. V dropped 7 bases and J dropped 2 bases, with 15 bases sitting between them. Germline assignment: CDR1 MNHEY and CDR2 SVGAGI. CDR3 size: 15 residues. CDR3 protein: CASTTGAEPYNEQFF. The CDR3 DNA is TGTGCCAGCACTACGGGTGCGGAACCCTACAATGAGCAGTTCTTC.

The chain combines TRBV4-3 with TRBJ1-2; tentatively, D is TRBD1 (6 bases). The ends were cut back, 4 bases at V and 8 bases at J, with 20 bases in the middle. The CDR3 has 15 residues. Germline V gene lookup returns CDR1 LGHNA and CDR2 YSLEER. The CDR3 DNA follows: TGCGCCAGCAGCCCCGGAGGGGGGGGGCTAAGGGGCTACACCTTC. Protein: CASSPGGGGLRGYTF.

The chain combines TRBV9 with TRBJ2-3; a weak D match, TRBD2 (6 bases). Trimming pared 3 bases from V and 2 bases from J, leaving 13 bases between. This CDR3 has 15 amino acids. The germline gives CDR1 SGDLS, CDR2 YYNGEE. CDR3 loop: CASSGWDSYTDTQYF. The DNA for the CDR3 is TGTGCCAGCAGCGGATGGGACTCTTACACAGATACGCAGTATTTT.

This chain connects TRBV27 to TRBJ1-4, with no clear D. The CDR3 has 14 residues. Germline V gene data show CDR1 as MNHEY and CDR2 as SMNVEV (reference sequence). Trimming removed 2 bases at V and 7 bases at J, with 11 bases between. CDR3 region: CASSLGGKSEKLFF. The CDR3 DNA follows: TGTGCCAGCAGTTTAGGAGGGAAAAGTGAAAAACTGTTTTTT.

The V gene is TRBV2, the J gene TRBJ2-4; the D is unclear. The CDR3 is 15 residues long. V was shortened by 4 bases and J by 6 bases, with 16 bases between the two germline ends. CDR1 is SNHLY and CDR2 is FYNNEI in the germline V gene. CDR3 amino acids: CASSAAKVGINIQYF. Written as DNA, the CDR3 is TGTGCCAGCAGTGCGGCCAAAGTGGGAATAAACATTCAGTACTTC.

V usage is TRBV11-2 and J usage is TRBJ2-7; possibly TRBD2 for D (6 bases). The ends were cut back, 0 bases at V and 1 base at J, with 10 bases in the middle. From germline, CDR1 is SGHAT and CDR2 FQNNGV. This CDR3 is built from 15 residues. CDR3 region: CASSLEVAVSYEQYF. The CDR3, as DNA: TGTGCCAGCAGCTTAGAGGTAGCGGTTTCCTACGAGCAGTACTTC. Complete variable domain (other parts from reference TRBV11-2 and TRBJ2-7): EAGVAQSPRYKIIEKRQSVAFWCNPISGHATLYWYQQILGQGPKLLIQFQNNGVVDDSQLPKDRFSAERLKGVDSTLKIQPAKLEDSAVYLCASSLEVAVSYEQYFGPGTRLTVT.

The V gene is TRBV11-2, the J gene TRBJ2-1; 12 bases fit TRBD2. The CDR3 totals 17 residues. V dropped 1 base and J dropped 6; count of bases not matched to a gene: 7. Germline V gene data show CDR1 as SGHAT and CDR2 as FQNNGV. CDR3 residues: CASSLVLTSGSFNEQFF. In DNA form, the CDR3 reads TGTGCCAGCAGCTTAGTCCTGACTAGCGGGAGTTTCAATGAGCAGTTCTTC.

This clone has a handful of counts. The chain links TRBV10-2 to TRBJ1-4; weak D call: TRBD1 (5 bases). V shed 0 bases and J shed 7 bases, with 12 bases lying between them. In germline, CDR1 is WSHSY, CDR2 SAAADI. This CDR3 is built from 15 residues. The CDR3 bases are TGCGCCAGCAGTGAGTCGAGAAGGGGCGGTGAAAAACTGTTTTTT. It specifies CASSESRRGGEKLFF.

This chain joins TRBV28 and TRBJ1-2; 10 bases map to TRBD1. This CDR3 spans 16 amino acids. CDR1 is MDHEN, CDR2 SYDVKM, per germline. J lost 2 bases, V lost 8 bases, and 11 bases had no gene match. CDR3 bases: TGTGCCAGCCTAGGGGACAGGGGATCCCTAAACTATGGCTACACCTTC. Translation gives CASLGDRGSLNYGYTF.

V is TRBV20-1 and J is TRBJ2-3; 7 bases map to TRBD2. The germline V gene encodes CDR1 DFQATT and CDR2 SNEGSKA (reference sequence). J lost 6 bases, V lost 3 bases, and 9 bases had no gene match. The CDR3 length is 14 residues. Written as DNA, the CDR3 is TGCAGTGCTAGTCCCAGCGGGGCCTCCGATACGCAGTATTTT. This translates into CSASPSGASDTQYF.

This chain links TRBV7-9 with TRBJ1-1; a weak D match, TRBD1 (5 bases). CDR1 and CDR2 (germline): SEHNR, FQNEAQ (reference sequence). The CDR3 covers 14 residues. V was clipped by 3 bases and J by 5 bases, with 13 bases between them. The CDR3 reads CASSFPTGKTEAFF. The CDR3 region has the DNA TGTGCCAGCAGCTTCCCTACAGGTAAAACTGAAGCTTTCTTT.

The J gene is TRBJ2-7, the V gene TRBV12-2; the D segment call TRBD1 is taken from the table without a DNA check. TRBV12-2 is a pseudogene. The CDR3 covers 13 residues. CDR3 in amino acids: CASRPQTGDEQYF. The CDR3 region has the DNA TGTGCAAGTCGCCCCCAAACAGGGGACGAGCAGTACTTC.

The chain has TRBV4-1 and TRBJ2-7, with 7 bases matching TRBD2. The CDR3 length is 14 residues. After removal of 4 bases from V and 3 bases from J, the junction contained 6 bases not matched to a gene. CDR1 MGHRA and CDR2 YSYEKL come from the germline V gene. The CDR3 is CASSPGGEGYEQYF. As DNA, the CDR3 is TGCGCCAGCAGCCCGGGAGGAGAGGGCTACGAGCAGTACTTC.

The genes are TRBV7-3 and TRBJ2-7, with D maybe TRBD1 (6 bases). Germline lookup yields CDR1 SGHTA and CDR2 FQGTGA. The CDR3 spans 15 residues. The ends were cut back, 2 bases at V and 2 bases at J, with 13 bases in the middle. The CDR3 is CASSLFPGEAYEQYF. Written as DNA, the CDR3 is TGTGCCAGCAGCTTATTCCCAGGGGAAGCCTACGAGCAGTACTTC.

This clone was picked up many times. This chain uses TRBV5-1 with TRBJ2-7; TRBD2 is a possible D gene (5 bases). The CDR3 totals 19 residues. Germline V lookup: CDR1 SGHRS, CDR2 YFSETQ. Between the trimmed V and J ends, which lost 7 bases and 2 bases, there was a span of 31 bases. The CDR3 sequence: CASDSEMSSWAAATYEQYF. The CDR3 DNA sequence: TGCGCCAGCGACTCTGAGATGTCTAGCTGGGCCGCCGCTACCTACGAGCAGTACTTC.

The V and J genes are TRBV19 and TRBJ1-5; D is unclear. The germline gives CDR1 LNHDA, CDR2 SQIVND (reference sequence). The ends were cut back, 3 bases at V and 10 bases at J, with 10 bases in the middle. This CDR3 has 12 amino acids. The CDR3 spells CASSIPPLPQHF. Written as DNA, the CDR3 is TGTGCCAGTAGTATCCCCCCCCTTCCCCAGCATTTT.

The chain is built from TRBV3-1 (or the pseudogene TRBV3-2) and TRBJ1-5; no firm D call. The germline gives CDR1 LGHDT, CDR2 YNNKEL (reference sequence). The germline V and J ends were trimmed by 5 bases and 0 bases, with 11 bases remaining between them. The CDR3 loop spans 15 amino acids. CDR3 in DNA: TGTGCCAGCAGCTTAGGGATATATAGCAATCAGCCCCAGCATTTT. The encoded protein is CASSLGIYSNQPQHF.

The chain joins TRBV5-1 to TRBJ2-7; 7 bases agree with TRBD1. Trimming removed 0 bases from V and 2 bases from J; junction bases left unmatched: 2. This CDR3 comprises 14 residues. Germline-derived CDR1 and CDR2 are SGHRS and YFSETQ. The DNA of the CDR3 is TGCGCCAGCAGCTTGGAGGGGACAGCCTACGAGCAGTACTTC. This codes for CASSLEGTAYEQYF.

For the CDR3, the DNA is TGCGCCAGCAGCTTTTGGGGTGGGAGCTCTGGGGCCAACGTCCTGACTTTC. This codes for CASSFWGGSSGANVLTF. This rearrangement joins TRBV5-1 to TRBJ2-6; D is possibly TRBD2 (5 bases). V was clipped by 2 bases and J by 0 bases, with 12 bases between them. In germline, CDR1 is SGHRS, CDR2 YFSETQ. There are 17 residues in the CDR3.

The chain is built from TRBV6-7 and TRBJ1-5; TRBD1 matches 7 bases. TRBV6-7 is an open reading frame whose function is uncertain. CDR3 length equals 16 residues. V was pared by 4 bases and J by 7 bases, with 13 bases of the junction left unmatched. The CDR3 loop reads CASSSLRTGRGQPQHF. For the CDR3, the DNA is TGTGCCAGCAGTTCCCTCCGGACAGGTCGGGGGCAGCCCCAGCATTTT.

V usage is TRBV5-1 and J usage is TRBJ1-6; D may be TRBD1 (5 bases). V was clipped by 0 bases and J by 9 bases, with 13 bases between them. This CDR3 contains 15 residues. Germline CDR1 and CDR2: SGHRS and YFSETQ. CDR3 sequence reads: CASSLDGGRASPLHF. CDR3 nucleotides: TGCGCCAGCAGCTTGGACGGCGGCAGGGCTTCACCCCTCCACTTT.

The chain combines TRBV7-2 with TRBJ1-4; D might be TRBD1 (6 bases). V shed 3 bases and J shed 8 bases, with 13 bases lying between them. Germline CDR1 is SGHTA and CDR2 is FQGNSA. There are 14 residues in the CDR3. The CDR3 loop is CASSFFGQSEKLFF. The CDR3 nucleotides are TGTGCCAGCAGCTTCTTTGGACAGTCGGAAAAACTGTTTTTT.

V and J are TRBV9 and TRBJ1-3; 7 nucleotides agree with TRBD1. The CDR3 is 17 residues long. Trimming cost V 1 base and J 4 bases; bases outside gene matches: 11. From germline, CDR1 is SGDLS and CDR2 YYNGEE. The CDR3 reads CASSVSGSGGGGNTIYF. The CDR3 region has the DNA TGTGCCAGCAGCGTATCCGGATCAGGGGGAGGAGGAAACACCATATATTTT.

DNA for the CDR3: TGTGCCAGCAGCTTAGCGTACCAGAACACCTTCCCGACACACTACGAGCAGTACTTC. Translation gives CASSLAYQNTFPTHYEQYF. The rearrangement links TRBV7-2 to TRBJ2-7; no clear D. The CDR3 totals 19 residues. Deletions cut 0 bases from V and 3 bases from J, with 24 bases between. Germline V gene sequence: CDR1 SGHTA, CDR2 FQGNSA. Variable domain in full (rest from reference TRBV7-2 and TRBJ2-7): GAGVSQSPSNKVTEKGKDVELRCDPISGHTALYWYRQSLGQGLEFLIYFQGNSAPDKSGLPSDRFSAERTGGSVSTLTIQRTQQEDSAVYLCASSLAYQNTFPTHYEQYFGPGTRLTVT.

This clone was recorded only once. V is TRBV7-9 and J is TRBJ2-2, with D tentatively TRBD2 (5 bases). Trimming removed 5 bases at V and 2 bases at J, with 15 bases between. This CDR3 contains 16 residues. Germline CDR1 SEHNR, CDR2 FQNEAQ (reference sequence). The CDR3 nucleotides read TGTGCCAGCAGCCATACCGGGGAAAGAAACACCGGGGAGCTGTTTTTT. This encodes CASSHTGERNTGELFF. The complete variable domain, with remaining parts taken from reference TRBV7-9 and TRBJ2-2, reads DTGVSQNPRHKITKRGQNVTFRCDPISEHNRLYWYRQTLGQGPEFLTYFQNEAQLEKSRLLSDRFSAERPKGSFSTLEIQRTEQGDSAMYLCASSHTGERNTGELFFGEGSRLTVL.

The rearrangement uses TRBV28 and TRBJ2-1; a weak D match, TRBD2 (6 bases). Trimming stripped 7 bases from V and 6 bases from J, with 13 bases between. This CDR3 has 13 amino acids. Germline assignment: CDR1 MDHEN and CDR2 SYDVKM. DNA for the CDR3: TGTGCCAGCAAACTTCCGGGACTCAATGAGCAGTTCTTC. It specifies CASKLPGLNEQFF.

This clone appeared once. The chain recombines TRBV19 with TRBJ1-1; D is ambiguous. Trimming pared 3 bases from V and 0 bases from J, leaving 8 bases between. This CDR3 is 14 amino acids long. CDR1 LNHDA and CDR2 SQIVND come from the germline V gene (reference sequence). The DNA for the CDR3 is TGTGCCAGTAGTATTGGTTCCATGAACACTGAAGCTTTCTTT. Its protein product is CASSIGSMNTEAFF.

J is TRBJ1-4 and V is TRBV23-1; a weak D match, TRBD1 (5 bases). TRBV23-1 is an ORF, with its function uncertain. Trimming took off 6 bases at V and 7 bases at J, with 12 bases between the two ends. The CDR3 totals 13 residues. CDR3 bases: TGCGCCAGCAGACCTCATAGGGGTGAAAAACTGTTTTTT. This sequence encodes CASRPHRGEKLFF.